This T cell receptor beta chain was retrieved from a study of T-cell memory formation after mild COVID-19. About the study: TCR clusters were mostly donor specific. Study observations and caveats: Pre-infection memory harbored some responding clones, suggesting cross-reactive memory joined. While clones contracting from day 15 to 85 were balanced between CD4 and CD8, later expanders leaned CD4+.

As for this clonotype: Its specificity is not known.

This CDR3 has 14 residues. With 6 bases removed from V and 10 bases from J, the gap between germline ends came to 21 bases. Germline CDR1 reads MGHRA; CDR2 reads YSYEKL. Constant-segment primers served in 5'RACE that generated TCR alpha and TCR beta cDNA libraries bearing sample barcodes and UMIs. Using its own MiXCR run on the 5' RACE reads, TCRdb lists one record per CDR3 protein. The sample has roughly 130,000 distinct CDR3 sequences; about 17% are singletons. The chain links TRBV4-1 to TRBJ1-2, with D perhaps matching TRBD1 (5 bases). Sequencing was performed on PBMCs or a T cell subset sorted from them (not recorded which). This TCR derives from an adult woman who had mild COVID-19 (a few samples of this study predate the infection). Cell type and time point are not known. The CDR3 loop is CASRPPGVYFDYTF. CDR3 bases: TGCGCCAGCAGGCCACCGGGGGTATACTTCGACTACACCTTC.